This passage covers 24 T cell receptor beta chains from one sample sequenced in a study of cytomegalovirus exposure and HLA in healthy donors. PCR primers comprised 60 Vbeta and 13 Jbeta primers. Here immunoSEQ multiplex PCR was the method, and the copy in TCRdb shows in-frame clones only, minus some. The sample contains about 180,000 clones, over 70% of which appear only once. The sample was PBMCs. The receptor set was obtained from a man in his late teens or twenties in good health and CMV-seronegative.

This chain connects TRBV19 to TRBJ1-1, with 8 bases that match TRBD1. CDR3 length equals 15 residues. V lost 6 bases, J lost 1 base, and 7 bases stayed unmatched. The germline gives CDR1 LNHDA, CDR2 SQIVND (reference sequence). CDR3 nucleotide sequence: TGTGCCAGTAGGCTAACGGGACAGGCGAACACTGAAGCTTTCTTT. Its translation: CASRLTGQANTEAFF. Filled out from reference TRBV19 and TRBJ1-1, the complete variable domain reads DGGITQSPKYLFRKEGQNVTLSCEQNLNHDAMYWYRQDPGQGLRLIYYSQIVNDFQKGDIAEGYSVSREKKESFPLTVTSAQKNPTAFYLCASRLTGQANTEAFFGQGTRLTVV.

The chain has TRBV25-1 and TRBJ1-3, with D possibly matching TRBD1 (5 bases). Trimming shortened V by 3 bases and J by 1 base, and 10 bases separated the two germline ends. The germline CDR1 and CDR2 sequences are MGHDK and SYGVNS. The CDR3 covers 15 residues. The CDR3 reads CASSDPGISGNTIYF. The CDR3 region has the DNA TGTGCCAGCAGTGATCCAGGGATATCTGGAAACACCATATATTTT.

The chain recombines TRBV30 with TRBJ2-1; D perhaps matches TRBD2 (6 bases). The CDR3 is 14 amino acids. Trimming stripped 0 bases from V and 6 bases from J, with 12 bases between. Germline CDR1 reads GTSNPN; CDR2 reads SVGIG (reference sequence). DNA of the CDR3: TGTGCCTGGAGTGTCACTAGCATTCGCAATGAGCAGTTCTTC. This encodes CAWSVTSIRNEQFF. The full variable domain, rest sourced from reference TRBV30 and TRBJ2-1, is SQTIHQWPATLVQPVGSPLSLECTVEGTSNPNLYWYRQAAGRGLQLLFYSVGIGQISSEVPQNLSASRPQDRQFILSSKKLLLSDSGFYLCAWSVTSIRNEQFFGPGTRLTVL.

The sample holds a few counts of this clone. The germline gene is not matched at one end of the junction; a read error may be the cause. The chain is built from TRBV6-1 and TRBJ1-2; the match to TRBD1 covers 10 bases. This CDR3 has 12 residues. Germline CDR1 reads MNHNS; CDR2 reads SASEGT. The CDR3 here is CAGRQGAGGYTF. CDR3 coding DNA: TGTGCCGGCAGACAGGGGGCAGGAGGCTACACCTTC.

V usage is TRBV6-5 and J usage is TRBJ2-5; no clear D gene. Germline V gene data show CDR1 as MNHEY and CDR2 as SVGAGI. The V gene lost 4 bases and the J gene lost 3 bases, with 15 bases spanning the gap. CDR3 length: 15 residues. DNA for the CDR3: TGTGCCAGCAGTTCCTCGTCTGAGTTAGAAGAGACCCAGTACTTC. Its translation: CASSSSSELEETQYF.

The chain recombines TRBV2 with TRBJ2-1, with 10 bases fitting TRBD1. J gave up 6 bases and V 4 bases, and 3 bases lay outside the gene matches. The CDR3 is made up of 14 amino acids. The germline gives CDR1 SNHLY, CDR2 FYNNEI. CDR3 coding DNA: TGTGCCAGCAGTGGACAGGGGGCGGGCAATGAGCAGTTCTTC. Translating gives CASSGQGAGNEQFF.

This clone was detected once. The rearrangement joins TRBV30 to TRBJ1-4, with no clear D. The CDR3 sequence is 14 residues long. Trimming cost V 3 bases and J 7 bases, with 15 bases left between them. CDR1 and CDR2 (germline): GTSNPN, SVGIG (reference sequence). CDR3 DNA: TGTGCCTGGAGCGCGATTGTTGTAACTGAAAAACTGTTTTTT. Amino acids: CAWSAIVVTEKLFF.

The V and J genes are TRBV29-1 and TRBJ1-1; D is ambiguous. The germline V and J ends were trimmed by 4 bases and 5 bases, with 8 bases remaining between them. Germline CDR1 reads SQVTM; CDR2 reads ANQGSEA. There are 11 residues in the CDR3. The CDR3 protein is CSVAGMTEAFF. CDR3 DNA: TGCAGCGTTGCCGGTATGACTGAAGCTTTCTTT. Supplemented by reference TRBV29-1 and TRBJ1-1, the full variable domain reads SAVISQKPSRDICQRGTSLTIQCQVDSQVTMMFWYRQQPGQSLTLIATANQGSEATYESGFVIDKFPISRPNLTFSTLTVSNMSPEDSSIYLCSVAGMTEAFFGQGTRLTVV.

The rearrangement links TRBV6-6 to TRBJ2-3; 7 nucleotides agree with TRBD2. In germline, CDR1 is MNHNY, CDR2 SVGAGI (reference sequence). CDR3 length: 15 residues. J gave up 7 bases and V 7 bases, and 14 bases lay outside the gene matches. CDR3 DNA: TGTGCCAGCAACTTACGTGACGGGGGGTCAAATACGCAGTATTTT. Amino acid sequence: CASNLRDGGSNTQYF.

In its sample, this clone was seen once. This chain joins TRBV7-2 and TRBJ2-7; a possible D gene is TRBD2 (7 bases). This CDR3 is 15 amino acids long. Trimming took off 0 bases at V and 4 bases at J, with 13 bases between the two ends. The V gene's germline CDR1 is SGHTA and CDR2 FQGNSA. CDR3 region: CASSLASGGGYEQYF. Here the CDR3 DNA reads TGTGCCAGCAGCTTAGCCTCGGGGGGCGGGTACGAGCAGTACTTC.

For the CDR3, the DNA is TGTGCCAGCAGTCAAAAACCTAGGGGTAGCCACGAGCAGTACTTC. Translation gives CASSQKPRGSHEQYF. The V and J genes are TRBV27 and TRBJ2-7, with TRBD1 as a possible D gene (5 bases). Germline V CDR1 and CDR2: MNHEY, SMNVEV (reference sequence). V lost 5 bases, J lost 5 bases, and 19 bases lay in between. There are 15 residues in the CDR3.

The table lists this clone with a count of one. The chain couples TRBV18 to TRBJ2-7; 8 bases fit TRBD2. V trimming: 0 bases; J trimming: 2 bases; junction bases outside the gene matches: 6. This CDR3 is built from 16 residues. Germline CDR1 reads KGHSH; CDR2 reads LQKENI. The CDR3 is CASSPPAGGGPYEQYF. CDR3 nucleotides: TGTGCCAGCTCACCACCTGCGGGCGGGGGGCCCTACGAGCAGTACTTC. Supplemented by reference TRBV18 and TRBJ2-7, the full variable domain reads NAGVMQNPRHLVRRRGQEARLRCSPMKGHSHVYWYRQLPEEGLKFMVYLQKENIIDESGMPKERFSAEFPKEGPSILRIQQVVRGDSAAYFCASSPPAGGGPYEQYFGPGTRLTVT.

The sample holds a few counts of this clone. The chain carries TRBV7-8 and TRBJ1-5; D ambiguous. The ends were cut back, 2 bases at V and 0 bases at J, with 14 bases in the middle. CDR3 length: 17 residues. From germline, CDR1 is SGHVS and CDR2 FQNEAQ. DNA for the CDR3: TGTGCCAGCAGCTTATATGAGGGCGGCTATAGCAATCAGCCCCAGCATTTT. Protein product: CASSLYEGGYSNQPQHF.

This clone was found a few times. J is TRBJ2-1 and V is TRBV5-6, with 10 nucleotides matching TRBD1. This CDR3 has 16 amino acids. V was pared by 5 bases and J by 7 bases, with 12 bases of the junction left unmatched. Germline CDR1 is SGHDT and CDR2 is YYEEEE. The CDR3 nucleotides are TGTGCCAGCAGAAACAAGAAGACAGGGGGCTTGAATGAGCAGTTCTTC. The encoded protein is CASRNKKTGGLNEQFF.

V usage is TRBV30 and J usage is TRBJ1-6; D unresolved. V was trimmed by 4 bases and J by 7 bases, leaving 14 bases between them. Germline loops: CDR1 GTSNPN, CDR2 SVGIG (reference sequence). The CDR3 has 14 residues. CDR3 coding DNA: TGTGCCTGGACCCGGACGGACTTAAATTCACCCCTCCACTTT. This gives the protein CAWTRTDLNSPLHF.

The chain uses TRBV11-3 and TRBJ2-7; weak D call: TRBD1 (5 bases). V lost 1 base and J 2 bases, leaving 9 bases between the germline ends. Germline values: CDR1 SGHNT, CDR2 YENEEA. The CDR3 is 14 amino acids. The DNA of the CDR3 is TGTGCCAGCAGCTTAGTCAGGGAAGCCTACGAGCAGTACTTC. Translated: CASSLVREAYEQYF.

CDR3 nucleotide sequence: TGCGCCAGCAGCTTGGTTCTAGCGGGAGGGACCGGGGAGCTGTTTTTT. It encodes CASSLVLAGGTGELFF. V and J are TRBV5-1 and TRBJ2-2; 12 bases fit TRBD2. Germline CDR1 reads SGHRS; CDR2 reads YFSETQ. CDR3 size: 16 residues. With 0 bases clipped from V and 5 bases from J, the junction kept 2 bases outside the gene matches. The full variable domain, its missing parts supplied by reference TRBV5-1 and TRBJ2-2, is KAGVTQTPRYLIKTRGQQVTLSCSPISGHRSVSWYQQTPGQGLQFLFEYFSETQRNKGNFPGRFSGRQFSNSRSEMNVSTLELGDSALYLCASSLVLAGGTGELFFGEGSRLTVL.

This clone was seen a few times. J is TRBJ1-6 and V is TRBV6-1, with a tentative D call TRBD1 (6 bases). V was trimmed by 6 bases and J by 6 bases, leaving 15 bases between them. This CDR3 has 15 residues. The germline V gene has CDR1 MNHNS and CDR2 SASEGT. CDR3 residues: CASRPLRDINSPLHF. CDR3 in DNA: TGTGCCAGCAGGCCCCTTCGGGACATTAATTCACCCCTCCACTTT.

The chain recombines TRBV18 with TRBJ2-3, with 8 bases aligning to TRBD2. The CDR3 spans 15 residues. The ends lost 3 bases at V and 1 base at J; junction bases unmatched: 3. The germline gives CDR1 KGHSH, CDR2 LQKENI. In DNA, the CDR3 is TGTGCCAGCTCACCGCTAGCGGGTGGCACAGATACGCAGTATTTT. It encodes CASSPLAGGTDTQYF.

This chain links TRBV11-1 with TRBJ2-3; D gene ambiguous. The V end lost 5 bases, the J end lost 5 bases, and 8 bases lay between the germline ends. The germline gives CDR1 SGHAT, CDR2 FQDESV (reference sequence). The CDR3 totals 12 residues. CDR3 in amino acids: CASSPQVDTQYF. The CDR3 DNA sequence: TGTGCCAGCAGCCCCCAGGTAGATACGCAGTATTTT.

The chain has TRBV7-2 and TRBJ2-2, with 9 nucleotides matching TRBD1. Germline V gives CDR1 SGHTA, CDR2 FQGNSA. V lost 6 bases, J lost 3 bases, and 5 bases stayed unmatched. The CDR3 contains 15 residues. The CDR3 DNA is TGTGCCAGCAGGCCGGGACAGGGCCACACCGGGGAGCTGTTTTTT. Protein sequence: CASRPGQGHTGELFF.

The J gene is TRBJ2-3, the V gene TRBV5-6, with a weak D call TRBD1 (5 bases). CDR1 SGHDT and CDR2 YYEEEE come from the germline V gene. V was clipped by 2 bases and J by 5 bases, with 9 bases between them. This CDR3 has 13 residues. As DNA, the CDR3 is TGTGCCAGCAGCTTTCTTAGGGGAGATACGCAGTATTTT. This encodes CASSFLRGDTQYF.

The chain combines TRBV7-2 with TRBJ2-1, with D perhaps TRBD2 (6 bases). The CDR3 loop spans 14 amino acids. V was shortened by 7 bases and J by 8 bases, with 18 bases between the two germline ends. CDR1 and CDR2 (germline): SGHTA, FQGNSA. The CDR3 DNA is TGTGCCAGCAAAGTCCAGCGGGCTACAGATGAGCAGTTCTTC. It codes for CASKVQRATDEQFF.

This clone was detected only a few times. The CDR3 loop reads CASSPDTSGRTYNEQFF. The CDR3 DNA reads as TGTGCCAGCAGCCCAGACACCAGCGGGAGAACCTACAATGAGCAGTTCTTC. The chain links TRBV9 to TRBJ2-1; 8 bases line up with TRBD2. The germline CDR1 and CDR2 sequences are SGDLS and YYNGEE. The CDR3 totals 17 residues. V was pared by 4 bases and J by 2 bases, with 11 bases of the junction left unmatched.